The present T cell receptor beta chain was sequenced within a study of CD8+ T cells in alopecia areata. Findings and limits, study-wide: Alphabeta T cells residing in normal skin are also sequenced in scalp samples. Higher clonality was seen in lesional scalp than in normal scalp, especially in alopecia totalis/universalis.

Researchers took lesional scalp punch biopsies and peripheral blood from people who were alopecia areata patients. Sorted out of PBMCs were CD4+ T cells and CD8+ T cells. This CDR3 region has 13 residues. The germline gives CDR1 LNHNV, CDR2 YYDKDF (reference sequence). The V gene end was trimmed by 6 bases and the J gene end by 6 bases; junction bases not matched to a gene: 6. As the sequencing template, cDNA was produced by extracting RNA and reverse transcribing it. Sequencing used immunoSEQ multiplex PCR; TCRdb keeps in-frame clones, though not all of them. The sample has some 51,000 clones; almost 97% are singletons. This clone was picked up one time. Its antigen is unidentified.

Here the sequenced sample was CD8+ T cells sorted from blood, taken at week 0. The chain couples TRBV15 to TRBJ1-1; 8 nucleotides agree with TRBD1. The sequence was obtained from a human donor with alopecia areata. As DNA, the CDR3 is TGTGCCACCAGTAGGGACAGGCGCGCTGAAGCTTTCTTT. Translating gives CATSRDRRAEAFF.